A single sample is the source of the 18 T cell receptor beta chains below, sequenced in a study of T cell responses to AZD1222 COVID-19 vaccine. Measured with immunoSEQ multiplex PCR; TCRdb has only the in-frame clones, and not every one. Counted here are around 71,000 clones, about 84% occurring once; the ten biggest clones make up 2.9%. Here the sequenced sample was peripheral blood, taken on day 0 of AZD1222 vaccination. These receptors all come from an adult in good health.

The sample holds one count of this clone. The V call is TRBV6-6, the J call TRBJ2-7; 11 positions agree with TRBD1. The ends lost 7 bases at V and 4 bases at J; junction bases unmatched: 6. The CDR3 loop spans 14 amino acids. Per germline, CDR1 MNHNY and CDR2 SVGAGI (reference sequence). The CDR3 DNA reads as TGTGCCAGCATGGGGGACAGGGGGAAATACGAGCAGTACTTC. It encodes CASMGDRGKYEQYF.

The gene calls are TRBV19 and TRBJ2-5; the match to TRBD2 covers 7 bases. With 6 bases clipped from V and 5 bases from J, the junction kept 6 bases outside the gene matches. The CDR3 is 13 residues long. The germline gives CDR1 LNHDA, CDR2 SQIVND (reference sequence). This chain's CDR3 is CASRSGLWETQYF. The CDR3 DNA reads TGTGCCAGTAGATCGGGACTATGGGAGACCCAGTACTTC.

The gene calls are TRBV30 and TRBJ2-7, with D perhaps matching TRBD2 (7 bases). Germline V CDR1 and CDR2: GTSNPN, SVGIG (reference sequence). The CDR3 has 16 amino acids. V dropped 6 bases and J dropped 6 bases, with 27 bases sitting between them. The CDR3 nucleotides are TGTGCCTGCCTTAATCCTGTGGGGGGGCGGGTACGCGAGCAGTACTTC. It specifies CACLNPVGGRVREQYF.

The chain combines TRBV7-9 with TRBJ1-4; maybe TRBD1 (6 bases). Germline V lookup: CDR1 SEHNR, CDR2 FQNEAQ (reference sequence). This CDR3 has 13 amino acids. The V end was cut by 8 bases, the J end by 8 bases, with 15 bases between. The CDR3 DNA is TGTGCCAGCTCCGAAGGGGGGGAGGAAAAACTGTTTTTT. Translated, it gives CASSEGGEEKLFF. The full variable domain, completed using reference TRBV7-9 and TRBJ1-4, is DTGVSQNPRHKITKRGQNVTFRCDPISEHNRLYWYRQTLGQGPEFLTYFQNEAQLEKSRLLSDRFSAERPKGSFSTLEIQRTEQGDSAMYLCASSEGGEEKLFFGSGTQLSVL.

The chain carries TRBV7-3 and TRBJ1-1, with D perhaps TRBD1 (6 bases). Per the germline V gene, CDR1 is SGHTA and CDR2 is FQGTGA. V was shortened by 5 bases and J by 8 bases, with 15 bases between the two germline ends. The CDR3 extends over 13 amino acids. The CDR3 DNA sequence: TGTGCCAGCAGCGTAGGGGGGTTGGAGGAAGCTTTCTTT. Protein: CASSVGGLEEAFF.

This chain uses TRBV5-6 with TRBJ1-4; unclear D gene. CDR1 and CDR2 (germline): SGHDT, YYEEEE. The CDR3 extends over 11 amino acids. The ends were cut back, 10 bases at V and 12 bases at J, with 16 bases in the middle. In DNA form, the CDR3 reads TGTGCCTCCTCGTGGAGGGATCAACTGTTTTTT. Its protein product is CASSWRDQLFF.

The chain employs TRBV25-1 and TRBJ1-1, with D unresolved. With 2 bases removed from V and 5 bases from J, the gap between germline ends came to 12 bases. The CDR3 has 14 amino acids. Germline lookup yields CDR1 MGHDK and CDR2 SYGVNS. The CDR3 DNA follows: TGTGCCAGCAGTGAAGGTGGACTTATGACTGAAGCTTTCTTT. It specifies CASSEGGLMTEAFF.

The gene calls are TRBV3-1 (or the pseudogene TRBV3-2) and TRBJ2-7, with 11 bases matching TRBD1. CDR1 and CDR2 from the germline V gene are LGHDT and YNNKEL (reference sequence). V gave up 4 bases and J gave up 5 bases; unmatched junction bases: 4. The CDR3 runs to 14 residues. The DNA for the CDR3 is TGTGCCAGCAGCCCAGGGACAGGGGGTGACGAGCAGTACTTC. Its translation is CASSPGTGGDEQYF.

As to this clone: One junction end does not reproduce the germline sequence, and a read error may be involved. The chain couples TRBV7-7 to TRBJ2-5, with 15 bases aligning to TRBD2. This CDR3 comprises 21 residues. The germline gives CDR1 SSHAT, CDR2 FNYEAQ (reference sequence). CDR3 nucleotides: TGTGCTAGCAGCTCGAAACTTATTCCGGGACTAGCGGGGGGTTCCCCGGAGACCCAGTACTTC. It is translated as CASSSKLIPGLAGGSPETQYF.

The chain couples TRBV4-1 to TRBJ2-1, with D perhaps TRBD2 (5 bases). Germline V CDR1 and CDR2: MGHRA, YSYEKL. This CDR3 spans 13 amino acids. V was pared by 1 base and J by 7 bases, with 8 bases between. CDR3 DNA sequence: TGCGCCAGCAGCCAAGCTCTAGCAAATGAGCAGTTCTTC. Translation gives CASSQALANEQFF.

The V gene is TRBV5-6, the J gene TRBJ1-1, with D possibly matching TRBD1 (5 bases). Between the trimmed V and J ends, which lost 7 bases and 4 bases, there was a span of 17 bases. The germline V gene encodes CDR1 SGHDT and CDR2 YYEEEE. This CDR3 has 14 amino acids. This CDR3 is CASGLEGWATEAFF. The CDR3 DNA sequence: TGTGCCAGCGGCCTCGAGGGGTGGGCCACTGAAGCTTTCTTT.

The chain carries TRBV7-9 and TRBJ1-6; TRBD1 is a possible D gene (5 bases). Germline loops: CDR1 SEHNR, CDR2 FQNEAQ (reference sequence). CDR3 length equals 16 residues. The germline V and J ends were trimmed by 4 bases and 9 bases, with 19 bases remaining between them. The CDR3 nucleotides are TGTGCCAGCAGCTCTTACAGGAACACACGGAGTTCACCCCTCCACTTT. It codes for CASSSYRNTRSSPLHF.

The CDR3 sequence is CASSPPNPDSTEAFF. The CDR3 nucleotides read TGTGCCAGCAGTCCACCAAACCCGGACAGCACTGAAGCTTTCTTT. V gene TRBV28 combines with J gene TRBJ1-1; tentative D call: TRBD1 (6 bases). CDR1 and CDR2 from the germline V gene are MDHEN and SYDVKM. The V gene lost 5 bases and the J gene lost 4 bases, with 17 bases spanning the gap. This CDR3 comprises 15 residues.

The CDR3 sequence is CASSQGDYRTDTQYF. CDR3 coding DNA: TGTGCCAGCAGCCAAGGGGACTACCGCACAGATACGCAGTATTTT. The V call is TRBV3-1 (or the pseudogene TRBV3-2), the J call TRBJ2-3; 7 nucleotides match TRBD2. The CDR3 sequence is 15 residues long. V was pared by 1 base and J by 1 base, with 2 bases of the junction left unmatched. Germline V gene lookup returns CDR1 LGHDT and CDR2 YNNKEL (reference sequence).

The chain employs TRBV7-9 and TRBJ2-5, with 8 bases that match TRBD1. The CDR3 totals 14 residues. The germline gives CDR1 SEHNR, CDR2 FQNEAQ (reference sequence). Trimming cost V 4 bases and J 3 bases; bases outside gene matches: 4. The DNA for the CDR3 is TGTGCCAGCAGCTCAGGGGGCGAGGAAGAGACCCAGTACTTC. Translation gives CASSSGGEEETQYF.

This chain joins TRBV2 and TRBJ2-2; the match to TRBD1 covers 9 bases. CDR1 is SNHLY, CDR2 FYNNEI, per germline. J lost 0 bases, V lost 5 bases, and 7 bases had no gene match. This CDR3 comprises 17 residues. CDR3 DNA sequence: TGTGCCAGCAGTAAAAATAGACAGGGGGCGAACACCGGGGAGCTGTTTTTT. It yields the protein CASSKNRQGANTGELFF.

The chain couples TRBV5-4 to TRBJ2-7, with TRBD2 as a possible D gene (7 bases). CDR1 SGHNT and CDR2 YYREEE come from the germline V gene (reference sequence). The CDR3 is made up of 14 amino acids. The V end was cut by 0 bases, the J end by 6 bases, with 13 bases between. CDR3 residues: CASSLDRGAGEQYF. The CDR3 DNA sequence: TGTGCCAGCAGCTTGGATCGGGGGGCGGGCGAGCAGTACTTC.

The rearrangement links TRBV2 to TRBJ2-3; the match to TRBD2 covers 7 bases. Losses at the gene ends were 6 bases for V and 0 bases for J; bases not matched to a gene: 3. Germline lookup yields CDR1 SNHLY and CDR2 FYNNEI. The CDR3 sequence is 14 residues long. The CDR3 coding sequence is TGTGCCAGCAGACTAGCGTCGAGCACAGATACGCAGTATTTT. Its translation is CASRLASSTDTQYF.